Here is one TCR beta chain with its context. The sample is drawn from a study of long-term antiretroviral therapy in people with HIV. A v3.0 immunoSEQ assay was performed at survey level. Clones were sequenced by immunoSEQ multiplex PCR, and TCRdb holds only the in-frame ones, with some missing. This sample carries about 48,000 clones, around four fifths of them seen once, and the ten largest clones take around 3%. Sequencing used unsorted PBMCs, obtained 0.8 years after starting antiretroviral therapy. The receptor comes from a woman aged 18-35 years with HIV.

The CDR3 loop is CASSSRASYNEQFF. CDR3 nucleotides: TGTGCCAGCAGCTCTAGGGCCTCCTACAATGAGCAGTTCTTC. V and J are TRBV7-3 and TRBJ2-1; no clear D. The CDR3 sequence is 14 residues long. Looked up from germline, CDR1 is SGHTA and CDR2 is FQGTGA. V shed 4 bases and J shed 0 bases, with 7 bases lying between them.